Following are 27 T cell receptor beta chains from one sample sequenced in a study of CD8+CD57+ T cells in acquired aplastic anemia. TCR beta VDJ and CDR3 were profiled, and genomic DNA was the template. TCRdb used MiXCR to reprocess the reads, holding one entry per CDR3 protein. The repertoire holds tens of thousands of distinct CDR3 sequences, 55% to 75% seen once, with roughly 80% in the top ten. Selection for sequencing was limited to patients who had shown CD8+CD57+ cell expansion by flow cytometry. Sequenced: sorted CD4+, CD8+, or CD8+CD57+ T cells (not recorded which) from PBMCs. All receptors come from a human donor with aplastic anemia.

This rearrangement joins TRBV15 to TRBJ2-3; the D is unclear. The CDR3 has 13 amino acids. V gave up 3 bases and J gave up 5 bases, with 9 bases separating them. Germline values: CDR1 LNHNV, CDR2 YYDKDF (reference sequence). The CDR3 loop is CATSSRLGDTQYF. CDR3 DNA sequence: TGTGCCACCAGCAGCCGTTTAGGAGATACGCAGTATTTT.

V gene TRBV19 combines with J gene TRBJ1-2; D gene unclear. CDR3 length equals 11 residues. The germline V gene has CDR1 LNHDA and CDR2 SQIVND (reference sequence). The V and J ends lost 9 bases and 7 bases respectively, with 12 bases between them. CDR3 protein: CASKEGFGYTF. In DNA, the CDR3 is TGTGCCAGCAAGGAAGGCTTTGGCTACACCTTC.

The chain combines TRBV24-1 with TRBJ1-2; 9 bases fit TRBD1. The CDR3 extends over 14 amino acids. V shed 7 bases, J shed 8 bases, and the junction held 10 bases outside the gene matches. The germline CDR1 and CDR2 sequences are KGHDR and SFDVKD. CDR3 nucleotides: TGTGCCACCAGCGCTGGGGACAGGGCGGAGGGCTACACCTTC. Translated, it gives CATSAGDRAEGYTF.

This clonotype was seen many times. The V gene is TRBV2, the J gene TRBJ2-1; the D call may be TRBD1 or TRBD2 (6 bases each). Trimming cost V 10 bases and J 8 bases, with 15 bases left between them. This CDR3 is 12 amino acids long. Germline values: CDR1 SNHLY, CDR2 FYNNEI. CDR3 region: CATKGGVHEQFF. The CDR3 DNA is TGTGCCACTAAGGGGGGAGTCCATGAGCAGTTCTTC.

The chain combines TRBV7-2 with TRBJ2-7; a weak D match, TRBD2 (5 bases). The DNA matches TRBJ2-1 better at its end, which makes the J call doubtful. The germline V gene encodes CDR1 SGHTA and CDR2 FQGNSA. This CDR3 is built from 13 residues. This chain's CDR3 is CASRLGLFNEQFF. CDR3 nucleotide sequence: TGTGCCAGCAGACTAGGGCTATTTAATGAGCAGTTCTTC.

The gene calls are TRBV20-1 and TRBJ2-3; no reliable D call. Trimming shortened V by 3 bases and J by 0 bases, and 13 bases separated the two germline ends. From germline, CDR1 is DFQATT and CDR2 SNEGSKA (reference sequence). This CDR3 has 15 residues. The CDR3 spells CSASFRGRSTDTQYF. CDR3 DNA: TGCAGTGCTAGCTTCCGCGGCCGTAGCACAGATACGCAGTATTTT.

The DNA of the CDR3 is TGTGCCAGCAGCCTATCAGCAGTGGGGAGGGAGGATGAAAAACTGTTTTTT. Translating gives CASSLSAVGREDEKLFF. The V call is TRBV11-1, the J call TRBJ1-4; the D is unclear. The germline V gene encodes CDR1 SGHAT and CDR2 FQDESV (reference sequence). The CDR3 spans 17 residues. Trimming left V 5 bases short and J 6 bases short, with 22 bases between. Looking up the rest from reference TRBV11-1 and TRBJ1-4 gives the full variable domain: EAEVAQSPRYKITEKSQAVAFWCDPISGHATLYWYRQILGQGPELLVQFQDESVVDDSQLPKDRFSAERLKGVDSTLKIQPAELGDSAMYLCASSLSAVGREDEKLFFGSGTQLSVL.

The chain carries TRBV5-4 and TRBJ2-1, with D tentatively TRBD2 (5 bases). Germline V gene data show CDR1 as SGHNT and CDR2 as YYREEE (reference sequence). The germline V and J ends were trimmed by 2 bases and 8 bases, with 8 bases remaining between them. The CDR3 has 12 amino acids. This chain's CDR3 is CASSLLGYEQFF. The CDR3 bases are TGTGCCAGCAGCTTACTAGGCTATGAGCAGTTCTTC.

The chain is built from TRBV15 and TRBJ1-1; unclear D gene. The V end was cut by 5 bases, the J end by 1 base, with 8 bases between. This CDR3 comprises 13 residues. The germline V gene has CDR1 LNHNV and CDR2 YYDKDF (reference sequence). CDR3: CATSWGTNTEAFF. In nucleotides, the CDR3 is TGTGCCACCAGCTGGGGTACGAACACTGAAGCTTTCTTT.

This clonotype was counted a single time. The V call is TRBV19, the J call TRBJ2-3, with 8 bases fitting TRBD2. Germline V gives CDR1 LNHDA, CDR2 SQIVND (reference sequence). This CDR3 has 17 residues. V trimming: 1 base; J trimming: 5 bases; junction bases outside the gene matches: 11. CDR3 residues: CASSIGSGGLFLDTQYF. CDR3 in DNA: TGTGCCAGTAGTATAGGAAGCGGGGGCCTCTTCTTAGATACGCAGTATTTT. The full variable domain, with the rest looked up from reference TRBV19 and TRBJ2-3, is DGGITQSPKYLFRKEGQNVTLSCEQNLNHDAMYWYRQDPGQGLRLIYYSQIVNDFQKGDIAEGYSVSREKKESFPLTVTSAQKNPTAFYLCASSIGSGGLFLDTQYFGPGTRLTVL.

This chain uses TRBV7-6 with TRBJ2-7, with a possible D match to TRBD1 (6 bases). The CDR3 totals 15 residues. Germline V gene sequence: CDR1 SGHVS, CDR2 FNYEAQ. V dropped 1 base and J dropped 2 bases, with 12 bases sitting between them. Here the CDR3 reads CASSLDPGAAYEQYF. CDR3 nucleotides: TGTGCCAGCAGCTTAGATCCAGGGGCAGCCTACGAGCAGTACTTC. The full variable domain, its missing parts supplied by reference TRBV7-6 and TRBJ2-7, is GAGVSQSPRYKVTKRGQDVALRCDPISGHVSLYWYRQALGQGPEFLTYFNYEAQQDKSGLPNDRFSAERPEGSISTLTIQRTEQRDSAMYRCASSLDPGAAYEQYFGPGTRLTVT.

V gene TRBV29-1 combines with J gene TRBJ1-1; D gene unclear. In germline, CDR1 is SQVTM, CDR2 ANQGSEA. Trimming cost V 3 bases and J 1 base, with 9 bases left between them. This CDR3 is 13 amino acids long. In DNA form, the CDR3 reads TGCAGCGTTGAGGGCGGTTCGAACACTGAAGCTTTCTTT. It encodes CSVEGGSNTEAFF.

V is TRBV11-1 and J is TRBJ2-4, with 7 bases fitting TRBD1. Germline lookup yields CDR1 SGHAT and CDR2 FQDESV (reference sequence). The V gene end was trimmed by 9 bases and the J gene end by 5 bases; junction bases not matched to a gene: 10. This CDR3 has 14 residues. CDR3 loop: CASRGQAPENIQYF. The CDR3 DNA is TGTGCCAGTCGAGGACAGGCCCCTGAAAACATTCAGTACTTC. The entire variable domain, with the rest obtained from reference TRBV11-1 and TRBJ2-4, is as follows: EAEVAQSPRYKITEKSQAVAFWCDPISGHATLYWYRQILGQGPELLVQFQDESVVDDSQLPKDRFSAERLKGVDSTLKIQPAELGDSAMYLCASRGQAPENIQYFGAGTRLSVL.

This chain uses TRBV29-1 with TRBJ2-5; D is unclear. The V gene lost 0 bases and the J gene lost 4 bases, with 9 bases spanning the gap. The CDR3 spans 13 residues. Germline CDR1 SQVTM, CDR2 ANQGSEA. The CDR3 DNA is TGCAGCGTTGAAGAGATGGGTGGAGAGACCCAGTACTTC. This codes for CSVEEMGGETQYF.

Comments on this clonotype: One end of the junction fails to match germline, which may point to a read error. The gene calls are TRBV2 and TRBJ2-7, with 12 bases that match TRBD2. The CDR3 runs to 16 residues. From germline, CDR1 is SNHLY and CDR2 FYNNEI. The CDR3 is CATSDSRLAGVAEQYF. CDR3 bases: TGTGCCACCAGTGATTCGAGACTAGCGGGAGTGGCCGAGCAGTACTTC. Combining the CDR3 with reference TRBV2 and TRBJ2-7 gives the whole variable domain EPEVTQTPSHQVTQMGQEVILRCVPISNHLYFYWYRQILGQKVEFLVSFYNNEISEKSEIFDDQFSVERPDGSNFTLKIRSTKLEDSAMYFCATSDSRLAGVAEQYFGPGTRLTVT.

The V gene is TRBV15, the J gene TRBJ2-3, with 11 nucleotides matching TRBD2. The CDR3 covers 15 residues. CDR1 is LNHNV, CDR2 YYDKDF, per germline (reference sequence). J lost 6 bases, V lost 6 bases, and 8 bases had no gene match. CDR3 DNA sequence: TGTGCCACCAGGTTAGCGGGGGGGGGCGGCGATACGCAGTATTTT. Its protein product is CATRLAGGGGDTQYF. Looking up the rest from reference TRBV15 and TRBJ2-3 gives the full variable domain: DAMVIQNPRYQVTQFGKPVTLSCSQTLNHNVMYWYQQKSSQAPKLLFHYYDKDFNNEADTPDNFQSRRPNTSFCFLDIRSPGLGDTAMYLCATRLAGGGGDTQYFGPGTRLTVL.

V usage is TRBV15 and J usage is TRBJ1-3; the D gene is possibly TRBD1 (5 bases). V was trimmed by 8 bases and J by 3 bases, leaving 14 bases between them. This CDR3 has 14 residues. In germline, CDR1 is LNHNV, CDR2 YYDKDF (reference sequence). The CDR3 here is CATSDRMLGNTIYF. The CDR3 nucleotides read TGTGCCACCTCAGACAGAATGCTTGGAAACACCATATATTTT. The entire variable domain, with the rest obtained from reference TRBV15 and TRBJ1-3, is as follows: DAMVIQNPRYQVTQFGKPVTLSCSQTLNHNVMYWYQQKSSQAPKLLFHYYDKDFNNEADTPDNFQSRRPNTSFCFLDIRSPGLGDTAMYLCATSDRMLGNTIYFGEGSWLTVV.

The chain links TRBV7-9 to TRBJ2-7; tentative D call: TRBD2 (6 bases). There are 13 residues in the CDR3. The germline V gene has CDR1 SEHNR and CDR2 FQNEAQ (reference sequence). V was cut by 5 bases and J by 2 bases, with 10 bases left in between. CDR3: CASSQGLTYEQYF. The CDR3 coding sequence is TGTGCCAGCAGCCAAGGACTAACCTACGAGCAGTACTTC.

The gene calls are TRBV7-8 and TRBJ2-1; TRBD2 agrees at 7 bases. The V segment lost 8 bases and the J segment 0 bases; nucleotides outside the gene matches: 1. CDR1 is SGHVS, CDR2 FQNEAQ, per germline. The CDR3 runs to 13 residues. The CDR3 DNA follows: TGTGCCAGCCCTAGCGGCTCCTACAATGAGCAGTTCTTC. Amino acids: CASPSGSYNEQFF.

The CDR3 DNA follows: TGTGCCAGCAGGGTCGGGACTAGCGGGAGGGGCGAGCAGTACTTC. Amino acid sequence: CASRVGTSGRGEQYF. The chain carries TRBV2 and TRBJ2-7; 16 nucleotides line up with TRBD2. CDR1 is SNHLY, CDR2 FYNNEI, per germline. CDR3 size: 15 residues. The trim removed 6 bases at V and 6 bases at J, leaving 5 bases unmatched. Together with reference TRBV2 and TRBJ2-7, the CDR3 gives the full variable domain: EPEVTQTPSHQVTQMGQEVILRCVPISNHLYFYWYRQILGQKVEFLVSFYNNEISEKSEIFDDQFSVERPDGSNFTLKIRSTKLEDSAMYFCASRVGTSGRGEQYFGPGTRLTVT.

V and J are TRBV24-1 and TRBJ1-5; D remains ambiguous. Germline loops: CDR1 KGHDR, CDR2 SFDVKD. V was cut by 6 bases and J by 3 bases, with 8 bases left in between. This CDR3 is 13 amino acids long. CDR3 sequence reads: CATSNGPNQPQHF. In DNA form, the CDR3 reads TGTGCCACCAGTAATGGGCCCAATCAGCCCCAGCATTTT.

The sample holds many counts of this clonotype. The chain combines TRBV6-5 with TRBJ1-5; weak D call: TRBD1 (5 bases). Germline V lookup: CDR1 MNHEY, CDR2 SVGAGI. The CDR3 length is 13 residues. Between the trimmed V and J ends, which lost 8 bases and 7 bases, there was a span of 15 bases. The CDR3 region has the DNA TGTGCCAGCGAGGAAGGGGTAGGGCAGCCCCAGCATTTT. Its protein is CASEEGVGQPQHF.

J is TRBJ1-1 and V is TRBV10-2; 11 nucleotides match TRBD1. CDR3 length: 12 residues. Germline V gene sequence: CDR1 WSHSY, CDR2 SAAADI. After removal of 7 bases from V and 11 bases from J, the junction contained 6 bases not matched to a gene. CDR3 bases: TGCGCCAGCAATCGGGACAGGGGGATGGCTTTCTTT. This encodes CASNRDRGMAFF.

The V gene is TRBV29-1, the J gene TRBJ2-1; no clear D gene. Trimming took off 6 bases at V and 3 bases at J, with 6 bases between the two ends. Germline V gene sequence: CDR1 SQVTM, CDR2 ANQGSEA. CDR3 size: 11 residues. The DNA for the CDR3 is TGCAGCGTCCCCAGCTACAATGAGCAGTTCTTC. Translation: CSVPSYNEQFF.

This chain uses TRBV6-4 with TRBJ1-6; D uncertain. This CDR3 spans 13 amino acids. V was shortened by 5 bases and J by 3 bases, with 5 bases between the two germline ends. Germline V gives CDR1 MRHNA, CDR2 SNTAGT. This chain's CDR3 is CASSPDYNSPLHF. The CDR3 nucleotides read TGTGCCAGCAGTCCAGACTATAATTCACCCCTCCACTTT.

In this sample, this clonotype turned up a few times. The chain has TRBV2 and TRBJ2-7; TRBD1 is a possible D gene (6 bases). This CDR3 contains 14 residues. With 4 bases removed from V and 5 bases from J, the gap between germline ends came to 15 bases. The germline CDR1 and CDR2 sequences are SNHLY and FYNNEI. The CDR3: CASSVGTKGHEQYF. In nucleotides, the CDR3 is TGTGCCAGCAGTGTAGGGACAAAAGGGCACGAGCAGTACTTC.

The chain uses TRBV20-1 and TRBJ2-6; 8 bases match TRBD2. Germline CDR1 reads DFQATT; CDR2 reads SNEGSKA (reference sequence). V lost 5 bases, J lost 0 bases, and 15 bases stayed unmatched. The CDR3 has 19 residues. The CDR3 loop is CSASAGVPGLCSGANVLTF. In DNA form, the CDR3 reads TGCAGTGCTTCAGCGGGAGTCCCCGGGCTGTGCTCTGGGGCCAACGTCCTGACTTTC.